The 16 T cell receptor beta chains below all came from one sample that was sequenced in a study of vaccination and CD4 T cells after COVID-19 (dated by TCRdb to the early 2020s). These receptors' antigens are unknown. Read against the paper, the sample's treatment or condition label means: approximately 9-day PBMC culture with coronavirus spike peptide pools or control peptides (ViraFEST assay). Library construction relied on PCR. Sequencing was performed on an Illumina iSeq 100. DNA from cultured CD4+ T cells was subjected to TCR sequencing with the Oncomine TCR Beta short-read assay at the Johns Hopkins FTIC core. TCRdb itself trimmed the public reads at Q25 with fastp, ran MiXCR and retained productive beta chains. Each CDR3 protein gets just one entry, which takes the most common genes and DNA from the rows behind it. The sample table records under 20,000 distinct CDR3 sequences; 45% to 50% of these occur just once. Under 4.5% of the sample lies in the top ten.

Specimen: CD4+ T cells from blood, cultured in vitro. The receptors come from a human donor who had recovered from COVID-19.

This clonotype was picked up one time. This chain joins TRBV19 and TRBJ2-1, with D tentatively TRBD1 (5 bases). The CDR3 covers 11 residues. V lost 7 bases, J lost 16 bases, and 17 bases lay in between. Germline V gene lookup returns CDR1 LNHDA and CDR2 SQIVND (reference sequence). The CDR3 coding sequence is TGTGCCAGTACCCAGGGCCATCGCGCCTTCTTC. Translation: CASTQGHRAFF.

The V gene is TRBV24-1, the J gene TRBJ2-7; D assignment may be TRBD1 or TRBD2 (5 bases each). The CDR3 length is 13 residues. The germline V gene has CDR1 KGHDR and CDR2 SFDVKD. Trimming took 6 bases from V and 11 from J, leaving 19 bases between them. CDR3 loop: CATSHSGAAGEYF. The CDR3 DNA follows: TGTGCCACCAGTCATTCCGGGGCCGCCGGGGAGTACTTC.

This sequence joins TRBV7-9 and TRBJ2-7, with 10 bases matching TRBD1. Per germline, CDR1 SEHNR and CDR2 FQNEAQ (reference sequence). This CDR3 has 15 amino acids. V was pared by 3 bases and J by 7 bases, with 9 bases of the junction left unmatched. The CDR3 protein is CASSFGDRGTGEQYF. The CDR3, as DNA: TGTGCCAGCAGCTTTGGGGACAGGGGTACGGGGGAGCAGTACTTC.

The genes are TRBV18 and TRBJ2-6; D remains ambiguous. Per germline, CDR1 KGHSH and CDR2 LQKENI. Trimming pared 2 bases from V and 5 bases from J, leaving 13 bases between. The CDR3 consists of 16 residues. The DNA for the CDR3 is TGTGCCAGCTCACCAAGTCCCCTCCCCCGGGCCAACGTCCTGACTTTC. This translates into CASSPSPLPRANVLTF.

This clonotype was seen a handful of times. The gene calls are TRBV28 and TRBJ1-5, with 7 bases that match TRBD1. The germline gives CDR1 MDHEN, CDR2 SYDVKM. CDR3 length: 15 amino acids. After removal of 6 bases from V and 3 bases from J, the junction contained 8 bases not matched to a gene. CDR3 sequence (DNA): TGTGCCAGCAGCTCCCAAGGGACAGACAATCAGCCCCAGCATTTT. This encodes CASSSQGTDNQPQHF. Together with reference TRBV28 and TRBJ1-5, the CDR3 gives the full variable domain: DVKVTQSSRYLVKRTGEKVFLECVQDMDHENMFWYRQDPGLGLRLIYFSYDVKMKEKGDIPEGYSVSREKKERFSLILESASTNQTSMYLCASSSQGTDNQPQHFGDGTRLSIL.

The V gene is TRBV19, the J gene TRBJ1-4, with 8 positions matching TRBD1. The germline CDR1 and CDR2 sequences are LNHDA and SQIVND (reference sequence). This CDR3 is built from 14 residues. The V segment lost 3 bases and the J segment 8 bases; nucleotides outside the gene matches: 5. CDR3 bases: TGTGCCAGTAGTATTACCAGGGGGCGGGAAAAACTGTTTTTT. It is translated as CASSITRGREKLFF.

The chain combines TRBV19 with TRBJ2-3; D is unclear. Trimming took off 7 bases at V and 0 bases at J, with 11 bases between the two ends. The germline V gene encodes CDR1 LNHDA and CDR2 SQIVND (reference sequence). There are 14 residues in the CDR3. DNA for the CDR3: TGTGCCAGTACGGCAACCCTAAGCACAGATACGCAGTATTTT. Protein sequence: CASTATLSTDTQYF.

This chain uses TRBV7-2 with TRBJ2-7, with unresolved D. There are 14 residues in the CDR3. Trimming removed 0 bases from V and 2 bases from J, with 8 bases in between. CDR1 and CDR2 from the germline V gene are SGHTA and FQGNSA. CDR3 sequence reads: CASSLAETAYEQYF. For the CDR3, the DNA is TGTGCCAGCAGCTTAGCCGAGACCGCCTACGAGCAGTACTTC.

The rearrangement links TRBV11-3 to TRBJ1-1, with no clear D. The CDR3 covers 15 residues. In germline, CDR1 is SGHNT, CDR2 YENEEA. V lost 8 bases to trimming and J lost 1 base, with 17 bases between them. Here the CDR3 reads CASGPSGRRNTEAFF. CDR3 coding DNA: TGTGCCAGCGGGCCTAGCGGACGTAGGAACACTGAAGCTTTCTTT.

The CDR3 reads CASSDPSGGHTDTQYF. The CDR3, as DNA: TGTGCCAGCAGTGACCCCTCCGGGGGTCACACAGATACGCAGTATTTT. The chain joins TRBV6-2 or TRBV6-3 to TRBJ2-3, with a weak D call TRBD2 (6 bases). This CDR3 region has 16 residues. Germline V gene lookup returns CDR1 MNHEY and CDR2 SVGEGT. V was clipped by 5 bases and J by 2 bases, with 17 bases between them.

V usage is TRBV7-8 and J usage is TRBJ2-1; TRBD2 is a possible D gene (6 bases). The CDR3 sequence is 16 residues long. Trimming stripped 0 bases from V and 10 bases from J, with 19 bases between. The V gene's germline CDR1 is SGHVS and CDR2 FQNEAQ. The CDR3 sequence: CASSLARPPGEKEQFF. For the CDR3, the DNA is TGTGCCAGCAGCTTAGCCCGCCCCCCGGGAGAAAAAGAGCAGTTCTTC.

CDR3 residues: CASSGYTRRSLYEQYF. The CDR3 region has the DNA TGTGCCAGCAGTGGGTACACGAGACGCTCTCTCTACGAGCAGTACTTC. This chain connects TRBV12-3 or TRBV12-4 to TRBJ2-7, with D hard to call. V dropped 5 bases and J dropped 3 bases, with 20 bases sitting between them. The CDR3 covers 16 residues.

CDR3 nucleotides: TGTGCCAGCAGCCTAATGGGGGGGAACACTGAAGCTTTCTTT. Its protein is CASSLMGGNTEAFF. The chain carries TRBV7-3 and TRBJ1-1, with D possibly TRBD1 on 5 matching bases. Trimming took 5 bases from V and 1 from J, leaving 11 bases between them. The germline V gene has CDR1 SGHTA and CDR2 FQGTGA. The CDR3 length is 14 residues.

This clonotype was detected a few times. V gene TRBV6-2 or TRBV6-3 combines with J gene TRBJ2-5; D perhaps matches TRBD1 (6 bases). The CDR3 covers 13 residues. V lost 2 bases to trimming and J lost 7 bases, with 11 bases between them. Per the germline V gene, CDR1 is MNHEY and CDR2 is SVGEGT. The CDR3 here is CASSYAGVATQYF. In DNA form, the CDR3 reads TGTGCCAGCAGTTACGCAGGGGTTGCGACCCAGTACTTC.

CDR3 protein: CASSLVRQGGSEQYF. The CDR3 nucleotides read TGTGCCAGCAGCTTAGTAAGGCAGGGGGGAAGCGAGCAGTACTTC. The chain has TRBV7-9 and TRBJ2-7, with D possibly being TRBD1 (7 bases). This CDR3 region has 15 residues. Per germline, CDR1 SEHNR and CDR2 FQNEAQ (reference sequence). Trimming cost V 1 base and J 6 bases, with 16 bases left between them.

The chain recombines TRBV9 with TRBJ2-7; D may be TRBD1 or TRBD2 (6 bases each). CDR3 length: 14 residues. Trimming took off 2 bases at V and 2 bases at J, with 11 bases between the two ends. Germline assignment: CDR1 SGDLS and CDR2 YYNGEE. In nucleotides, the CDR3 is TGTGCCAGCAGCGTTTCGGGGGCGACCTACGAGCAGTACTTC. It translates to CASSVSGATYEQYF.